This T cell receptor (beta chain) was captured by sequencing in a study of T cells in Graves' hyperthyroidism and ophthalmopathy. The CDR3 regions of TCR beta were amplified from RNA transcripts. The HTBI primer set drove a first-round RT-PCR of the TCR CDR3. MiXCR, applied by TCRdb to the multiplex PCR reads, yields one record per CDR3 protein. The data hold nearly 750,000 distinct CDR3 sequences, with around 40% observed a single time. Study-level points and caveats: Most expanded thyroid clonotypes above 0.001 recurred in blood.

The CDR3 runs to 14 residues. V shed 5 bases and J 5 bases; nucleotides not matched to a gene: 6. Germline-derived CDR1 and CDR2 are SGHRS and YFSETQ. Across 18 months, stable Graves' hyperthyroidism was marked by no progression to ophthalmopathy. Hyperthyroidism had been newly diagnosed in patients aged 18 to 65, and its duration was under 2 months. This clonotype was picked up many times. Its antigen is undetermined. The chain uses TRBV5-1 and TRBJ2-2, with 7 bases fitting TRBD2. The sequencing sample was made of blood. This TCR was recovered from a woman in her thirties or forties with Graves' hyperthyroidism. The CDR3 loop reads CASSLAAATGELFF. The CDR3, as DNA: TGCGCCAGCAGTCTAGCGGCTGCTACCGGGGAGCTGTTTTTT.